This TCR beta chain is from a study of T cell responses to AZD1222 COVID-19 vaccine (dated by TCRdb to the early 2020s). Background on the whole study: AZD1222 recipients whose second dose came at about 4 weeks and those whose second dose came at about 12 weeks were combined into one group, since spike-specific TCR depth and breadth did not differ between the two schedules. Trial participants were enrolled by age into 18-55, 56-69 and 70-plus year subgroups, with around 150, 28 and 57 TCR-sequenced participants respectively. A total of 230 to 250 trial participants underwent TCR sequencing, of whom some 210 received two doses of AZD1222 and around 26 received two doses of the MenACWY control vaccine. The investigation overall reported the following: Conclusions about previously exposed vaccinees are limited, since just 6 or 7 AZD1222 recipients were seropositive for SARS-CoV-2 at baseline. Nearly half of unique spike-specific TCRs reportedly recognized epitopes outside regions mutated in the B.1.351 and B.1.1.7 variants. A significant rise in spike-specific TCR breadth and depth was observed after two AZD1222 doses relative to day 0 and relative to MenACWY recipients. In the small 56-69-year group, the increase in depth fell short of significance, most likely because of low power. The whole spike protein was spanned by vaccine-associated CD4 TCRs, and dominant responses were seen in regions 160-218 and 743-854. Because no day 14 peak-response samples were available, repertoires were characterized only after the peak T cell response. Most participants were white British and females outnumbered males, and the authors suggested that clonal diversity may have been underestimated.

As regards this clone: Its recognized antigen is unknown. Base quality data are lacking; no much larger clone is found one base away.

This specimen's time point label, per the study, means: baseline before first vaccination. The vaccinee samples were drawn from two UK trials, COV001 and COV002, one of which was a single-blind randomized controlled phase 2/3 trial testing AZD1222 (ChAdOx1 nCoV-19) in healthy adults. For TCRbeta chain sequencing, PBMC samples from trial participants were taken at day 0 and at day 28 after the second dose. The CDR3 regions of human TCRbeta chains were analyzed by immunosequencing. Per the original workflow: TCRs in the repertoires were matched against a reference library of SARS-CoV-2-specific TCRs that had been generated with the MIRA antigen-specificity platform. Breadth was defined as the fraction of unique TCRs that were SARS-CoV-2-associated. Depth was defined as the fraction of total T cells that were SARS-CoV-2-associated. Each spike-specific TCR was assigned to its reactive spike region and to a CD4 or CD8 class using the MIRA data. Log10-transformed breadth and depth values were compared by one-way ANOVA with Sidak's multiple comparisons tests. TCRdb stores this immuneACCESS table with in-frame sequences only. Part of the clones is absent; in the studies checked, under half of the shortfall reflects unresolved V genes, and no reason is known for the rest. V, J and clone size reflect that table, while D and trimming were determined from the DNA. This sample lists approximately 150,000 clones; roughly nine tenths were detected once. The leading ten clones occupy 1.5% to 2% of the sample.

The CDR3 numbers 14 residues from cysteine through phenylalanine. Here the CDR3 DNA is all that survives: 42 bases in frame from base 1. V loses 5 bases of germline sequence and J loses 8 bases, and the interval between the two ends is 18 bases. Taken from the germline V gene (reference sequence), the CDR1 and CDR2 loops are LGHDT and YNNKEL. Rearrangement joined TRBV3-1 (or the pseudogene TRBV3-2) to TRBJ1-2; a tentative D call is TRBD1 (6 bases match). This sample comprised peripheral blood, obtained on day 0 of AZD1222 vaccination. This clonotype originated in an adult in good health. Read as DNA, the sequence is TGTGCCAGCAGCACCACGACAGGTACTAGAGGCTACACCTTC. This is translated as CASSTTTGTRGYTF.